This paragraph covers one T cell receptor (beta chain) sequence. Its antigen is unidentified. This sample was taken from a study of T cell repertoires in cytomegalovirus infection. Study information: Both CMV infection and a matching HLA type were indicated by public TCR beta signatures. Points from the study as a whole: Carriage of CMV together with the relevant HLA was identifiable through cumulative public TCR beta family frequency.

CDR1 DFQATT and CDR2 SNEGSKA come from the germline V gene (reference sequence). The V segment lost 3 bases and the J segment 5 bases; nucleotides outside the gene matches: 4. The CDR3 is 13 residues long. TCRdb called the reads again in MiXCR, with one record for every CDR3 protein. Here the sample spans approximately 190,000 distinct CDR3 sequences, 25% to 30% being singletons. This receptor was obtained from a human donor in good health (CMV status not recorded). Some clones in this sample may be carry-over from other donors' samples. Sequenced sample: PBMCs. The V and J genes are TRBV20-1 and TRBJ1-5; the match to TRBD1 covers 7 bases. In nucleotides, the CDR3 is TGCAGTGCTAGGGGGACAGAAGATCAGCCCCAGCATTTT. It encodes CSARGTEDQPQHF.